These 27 T cell receptor beta chains were sequenced from one sample in a study of T cell responses to AZD1222 COVID-19 vaccine. Generated by immunoSEQ multiplex PCR, the TCRdb table keeps only in-frame clones and is missing some. Among 55,000 to 65,000 clones, 60% to 85% were seen once, and the ten largest hold over 3%. The source material was peripheral blood, sampled 28 days after the second AZD1222 dose. The receptors stem from an adult who received the AZD1222 COVID-19 vaccine.

The rearrangement uses TRBV15 and TRBJ1-2; D is perhaps TRBD1 (6 bases). V gave up 6 bases and J gave up 0 bases, with 11 bases separating them. The germline CDR1 and CDR2 sequences are LNHNV and YYDKDF (reference sequence). The CDR3 has 14 amino acids. The CDR3 sequence: CATRLDSSNYGYTF. The CDR3 bases are TGTGCCACCAGACTGGACAGCTCTAACTATGGCTACACCTTC.

The chain couples TRBV7-6 to TRBJ2-7; D is uncertain. Germline V gene data show CDR1 as SGHVS and CDR2 as FNYEAQ. This CDR3 is 15 amino acids long. V gave up 1 base and J gave up 0 bases, with 10 bases separating them. CDR3 nucleotides: TGTGCCAGCAGCTTAGGGACGGCAGGCTCCTACGAGCAGTACTTC. This gives the protein CASSLGTAGSYEQYF.

The CDR3 coding sequence is TGCGCCAGCAGCTTGGATGGAGGGGGCTATGGCTACACCTTC. It is translated as CASSLDGGGYGYTF. V gene TRBV5-1 combines with J gene TRBJ1-2; possible D gene TRBD1, 6 bases. The CDR3 contains 14 residues. The germline V gene has CDR1 SGHRS and CDR2 YFSETQ. Trimming pared 0 bases from V and 4 bases from J, leaving 10 bases between.

The gene calls are TRBV7-9 and TRBJ1-1, with D possibly being TRBD1 (5 bases). Germline V gives CDR1 SEHNR, CDR2 FQNEAQ (reference sequence). The germline V and J ends were trimmed by 0 bases and 5 bases, with 10 bases remaining between them. The CDR3 has 14 residues. Here the CDR3 reads CASSLAGGRTEAFF. The CDR3 bases are TGTGCCAGCAGCTTAGCCGGGGGGAGGACTGAAGCTTTCTTT.

The CDR3 DNA reads as TGTGCCAGCAGTTTAGTATCAGGGGGCAACTATGGCTACACCTTC. Its protein is CASSLVSGGNYGYTF. The chain combines TRBV28 with TRBJ1-2; 8 bases match TRBD1. The CDR3 is 15 amino acids. Germline lookup yields CDR1 MDHEN and CDR2 SYDVKM. Trimming at V came to 2 bases and at J to 2 bases, leaving 4 bases not matched to a gene.

V gene TRBV7-2 combines with J gene TRBJ2-1; TRBD2 matches 11 bases. This CDR3 is built from 16 residues. CDR1 and CDR2 from the germline V gene are SGHTA and FQGNSA. After removal of 5 bases from V and 7 bases from J, the junction contained 10 bases not matched to a gene. The CDR3 is CASSPFSGGAGNEQFF. The CDR3 DNA reads as TGTGCCAGCAGCCCTTTTAGCGGGGGGGCCGGTAATGAGCAGTTCTTC.

The V and J genes are TRBV4-2 and TRBJ1-5; D remains unclear. This CDR3 has 16 residues. V was clipped by 0 bases and J by 1 base, with 10 bases between them. CDR1 LGHNA and CDR2 YNFKEQ come from the germline V gene. CDR3 in amino acids: CASSQDAGKSNQPQHF. In DNA, the CDR3 is TGTGCCAGCAGCCAAGATGCGGGAAAAAGCAATCAGCCCCAGCATTTT.

The chain joins TRBV7-9 to TRBJ1-3; D gene uncertain. CDR3 size: 12 residues. With 5 bases removed from V and 1 base from J, the gap between germline ends came to 3 bases. CDR1 SEHNR and CDR2 FQNEAQ come from the germline V gene (reference sequence). CDR3: CASSLSGNTIYF. In nucleotides, the CDR3 is TGTGCCAGCAGCCTATCTGGAAACACCATATATTTT.

The CDR3 DNA follows: TGTGCCAGCCACTCCGGGGACACCGGGGAGCTGTTTTTT. Its translation: CASHSGDTGELFF. V is TRBV3-1 (or the pseudogene TRBV3-2) and J is TRBJ2-2; TRBD2 might be the D (5 bases). The V and J ends lost 8 bases and 3 bases respectively, with 10 bases between them. Looked up from germline, CDR1 is LGHDT and CDR2 is YNNKEL (reference sequence). This CDR3 spans 13 amino acids.

The gene calls are TRBV11-2 and TRBJ1-5; D ambiguous. Germline V gene sequence: CDR1 SGHAT, CDR2 FQNNGV. The CDR3 extends over 13 amino acids. The V end lost 5 bases, the J end lost 4 bases, and 9 bases lay between the germline ends. This chain's CDR3 is CASSPDRNQPQHF. In nucleotides, the CDR3 is TGTGCCAGCAGCCCAGACCGGAATCAGCCCCAGCATTTT.

The V gene is TRBV24-1, the J gene TRBJ1-2; D uncertain. The CDR3 has 14 residues. CDR1 KGHDR and CDR2 SFDVKD come from the germline V gene. Trimming cost V 8 bases and J 8 bases, with 20 bases left between them. The CDR3 nucleotides are TGTGCCACCACCGGTCGTGTTACCGTTATGGGCTACACCTTC. As protein: CATTGRVTVMGYTF.

The rearrangement links TRBV23-1 to TRBJ1-3; maybe TRBD1 (6 bases). TRBV23-1 is assigned to the ORF class and has an uncertain function. V was clipped by 6 bases and J by 0 bases, with 6 bases between them. The CDR3 spans 13 residues. CDR3 DNA: TGCGCCAGCAGCAGGGGCTCTGGAAACACCATATATTTT. Translating gives CASSRGSGNTIYF.

In nucleotides, the CDR3 is TGTGCCAGCTCCGAAAACCAATCGACTCCCCCGTACTTC. As protein: CASSENQSTPPYF. The chain has TRBV18 and TRBJ2-5; D is unresolved. The V gene lost 6 bases and the J gene lost 13 bases, with 21 bases spanning the gap. CDR3 length equals 13 residues. Looked up from germline, CDR1 is KGHSH and CDR2 is LQKENI.

The chain recombines TRBV11-2 with TRBJ2-2, with 8 bases aligning to TRBD1. V dropped 5 bases and J dropped 6; count of bases not matched to a gene: 5. Germline V CDR1 and CDR2: SGHAT, FQNNGV. The CDR3 extends over 14 amino acids. CDR3 in amino acids: CASSPAGGSGELFF. CDR3 in DNA: TGTGCCAGCAGCCCTGCAGGGGGCTCCGGGGAGCTGTTTTTT.

This clone has more than one count but fewer than ten. The gene calls are TRBV13 and TRBJ2-7; the match to TRBD1 covers 9 bases. After removal of 4 bases from V and 3 bases from J, the junction contained 7 bases not matched to a gene. The germline CDR1 and CDR2 sequences are PRHDT and FYEKMQ (reference sequence). The CDR3 loop spans 15 amino acids. DNA for the CDR3: TGTGCCAGCAGCTCTCCGGGACAGGGAGACTACGAGCAGTACTTC. This sequence encodes CASSSPGQGDYEQYF.

J is TRBJ1-1 and V is TRBV5-8; D is possibly TRBD1 (5 bases). Trimming took 4 bases from V and 4 from J, leaving 14 bases between them. This CDR3 region has 14 residues. The V gene's germline CDR1 is SGHTS and CDR2 YDEGEE. DNA for the CDR3: TGTGCCAGCAGCCACCGGCGGAGGGGCACTGAAGCTTTCTTT. This encodes CASSHRRRGTEAFF.

V usage is TRBV5-1 and J usage is TRBJ2-1; weak D call: TRBD2 (7 bases). The length of the CDR3 is 15 residues. From germline, CDR1 is SGHRS and CDR2 YFSETQ. V shed 0 bases and J shed 8 bases, with 15 bases lying between them. The CDR3 coding sequence is TGCGCCAGCAGCTTGGATGGGGGGGCGCACGATGAGCAGTTCTTC. Amino acids: CASSLDGGAHDEQFF.

The chain combines TRBV12-3 or TRBV12-4 with TRBJ2-7; no firm D call. The ends were cut back, 3 bases at V and 2 bases at J, with 8 bases in the middle. The CDR3 is made up of 13 amino acids. The CDR3 coding sequence is TGTGCCAGCAGTTTGGCTACCCCCTACGAGCAGTACTTC. Protein product: CASSLATPYEQYF.

This clone occurred a few times. The gene calls are TRBV19 and TRBJ1-5; D unresolved. V was cut by 1 base and J by 4 bases, with 2 bases left in between. The CDR3 contains 12 residues. In germline, CDR1 is LNHDA, CDR2 SQIVND (reference sequence). DNA of the CDR3: TGTGCCAGTAGTATAGGTAATCAGCCCCAGCATTTT. It specifies CASSIGNQPQHF.

The CDR3 loop reads CASSLGGLNTEAFF. The CDR3 nucleotides read TGTGCCAGCAGCTTAGGGGGTCTGAACACTGAAGCTTTCTTT. The gene calls are TRBV7-9 and TRBJ1-1; D remains unclear. Trimming left V 1 base short and J 0 bases short, with 6 bases between. The CDR3 has 14 residues. Germline-derived CDR1 and CDR2 are SEHNR and FQNEAQ (reference sequence).

This chain uses TRBV4-3 with TRBJ1-1, with D possibly TRBD1 on 6 matching bases. The germline V gene has CDR1 LGHNA and CDR2 YSLEER. Trimming stripped 4 bases from V and 0 bases from J, with 12 bases between. The length of the CDR3 is 15 residues. The chain's CDR3 is CASSRYGQMNTEAFF. The CDR3 DNA sequence: TGCGCCAGCAGCCGATACGGACAGATGAACACTGAAGCTTTCTTT.

The chain combines TRBV5-1 with TRBJ1-6; the match to TRBD1 covers 7 bases. V shed 3 bases, J shed 7 bases, and the junction held 4 bases outside the gene matches. CDR1 is SGHRS and CDR2 is YFSETQ in the germline V gene. The CDR3 has 14 residues. This CDR3 is CASSWPGQNSPLHF. The DNA for the CDR3 is TGCGCCAGCAGCTGGCCGGGACAGAATTCACCCCTCCACTTT.

The chain carries TRBV2 and TRBJ1-6, with 9 bases lining up with TRBD1. Germline-derived CDR1 and CDR2 are SNHLY and FYNNEI. The CDR3 covers 15 residues. With 7 bases clipped from V and 4 bases from J, the junction kept 5 bases outside the gene matches. CDR3 residues: CASIWTGDYNSPLHF. The CDR3 region has the DNA TGTGCCAGCATTTGGACAGGGGATTATAATTCACCCCTCCACTTT.

This rearrangement joins TRBV6-5 to TRBJ2-2, with D unresolved. Germline V gene lookup returns CDR1 MNHEY and CDR2 SVGAGI. The CDR3 is 13 amino acids. V gave up 7 bases and J gave up 3 bases, with 9 bases separating them. CDR3 residues: CASTPTHTGELFF. The CDR3 nucleotides are TGTGCCAGCACCCCAACTCACACCGGGGAGCTGTTTTTT.

For the CDR3, the DNA is TGTGCCAGCAGCACAACCCCCCTGACAGGGGGCGGGAACTATGGCTACACCTTC. This codes for CASSTTPLTGGGNYGYTF. The rearrangement links TRBV7-6 to TRBJ1-2, with 10 bases aligning to TRBD1. CDR3 length equals 18 residues. The germline gives CDR1 SGHVS, CDR2 FNYEAQ. J lost 2 bases, V lost 5 bases, and 14 bases had no gene match.

The chain recombines TRBV7-2 with TRBJ1-1, with a possible D match to TRBD1 (5 bases). V was pared by 3 bases and J by 4 bases, with 18 bases between. The CDR3 has 16 residues. Germline-derived CDR1 and CDR2 are SGHTA and FQGNSA. CDR3 sequence: CASSLNVASQGTEAFF. CDR3 in DNA: TGTGCCAGCAGCTTGAACGTTGCTAGCCAGGGCACTGAAGCTTTCTTT.

The V gene is TRBV24-1, the J gene TRBJ2-1; 15 positions match TRBD2. The CDR3 spans 16 residues. After removal of 4 bases from V and 7 bases from J, the junction contained 4 bases not matched to a gene. Germline-derived CDR1 and CDR2 are KGHDR and SFDVKD. This CDR3 is CATSDTGLAGGNEQFF. CDR3 DNA: TGTGCCACCAGTGACACGGGACTAGCGGGGGGAAATGAGCAGTTCTTC.